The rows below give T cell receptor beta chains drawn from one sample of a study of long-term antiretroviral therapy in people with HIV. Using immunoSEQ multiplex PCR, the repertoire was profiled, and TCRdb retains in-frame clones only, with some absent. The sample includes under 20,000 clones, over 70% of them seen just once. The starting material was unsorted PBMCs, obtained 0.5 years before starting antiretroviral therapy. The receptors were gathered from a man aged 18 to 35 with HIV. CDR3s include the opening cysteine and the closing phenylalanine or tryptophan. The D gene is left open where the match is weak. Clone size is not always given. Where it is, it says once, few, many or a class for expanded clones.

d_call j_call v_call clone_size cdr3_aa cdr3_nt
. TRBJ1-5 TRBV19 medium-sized CASSIDGTTNQPQHF TGTGCCAGTAGTATAGATGGGACAACCAATCAGCCCCAGCATTTT
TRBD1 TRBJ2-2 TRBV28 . CASSSLLLGQFFGRLFF TGTGCCAGCAGTTCCCTTCTACTGGGACAGTTTTTCGGGCGGCTGTTTTTT
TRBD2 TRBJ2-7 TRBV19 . CASSITLAGEYEQYF TGTGCCAGTAGTATAACTCTAGCGGGAGAGTACGAGCAGTACTTC
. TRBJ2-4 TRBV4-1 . CASSQAWGGQNIQYF TGCGCCAGCAGCCAAGCCTGGGGGGGGCAAAACATTCAGTACTTC
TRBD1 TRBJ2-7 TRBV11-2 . CASSPRNRGLRYEQYF TGTGCCAGCAGCCCCCGAAACAGGGGGCTTCGTTACGAGCAGTACTTC
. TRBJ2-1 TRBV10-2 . CASSAAGEQFF TGCGCCAGCAGTGCTGCGGGTGAGCAGTTCTTC
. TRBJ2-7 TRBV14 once CASSQDWLAEQNYEQYF TGTGCCAGCAGCCAAGATTGGTTAGCGGAGCAAAACTACGAGCAGTACTTC
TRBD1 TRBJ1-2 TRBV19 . CASSADRAGGYTF TGTGCCAGTAGTGCCGACAGGGCGGGTGGCTACACCTTC
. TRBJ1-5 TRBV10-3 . CAISESNQPQHF TGTGCCATCAGTGAGTCGAATCAGCCCCAGCATTTT
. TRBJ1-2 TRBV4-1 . CASSPTEDLQPYGYTF TGCGCCAGCAGCCCTACGGAGGACCTCCAACCGTATGGCTACACCTTC
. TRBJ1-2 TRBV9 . CASSSAGRPAYGYTF TGTGCCAGCAGCTCAGCGGGACGTCCAGCCTATGGCTACACCTTC
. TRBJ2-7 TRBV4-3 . CASSQDGVYEQYF TGCGCCAGCAGCCAAGACGGCGTCTACGAGCAGTACTTC
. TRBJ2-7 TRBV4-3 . CASSQGAGWYEQYF TGCGCCAGCAGCCAGGGGGCAGGGTGGTACGAGCAGTACTTC
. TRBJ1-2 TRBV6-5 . CASSAGGVNYGYTF TGTGCCAGCAGCGCAGGTGGGGTAAACTATGGCTACACCTTC
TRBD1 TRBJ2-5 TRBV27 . CASSTGTESGTQYF TGTGCCAGCAGTACCGGGACAGAGAGTGGGACCCAGTACTTC
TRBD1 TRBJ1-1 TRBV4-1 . CASSHVGTANTEAFF TGCGCCAGCAGCCACGTCGGGACAGCGAACACTGAAGCTTTCTTT
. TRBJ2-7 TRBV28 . CASSLEGYYEQYF TGTGCCAGCAGTCTTGAGGGGTACTACGAGCAGTACTTC
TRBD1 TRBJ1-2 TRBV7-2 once CASSQQGANGYTF TGTGCCAGCAGCCAACAGGGGGCTAATGGCTACACCTTC
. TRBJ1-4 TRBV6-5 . CASSYAQGSEKLFF TGTGCCAGCAGTTACGCGCAGGGAAGTGAAAAACTGTTTTTT
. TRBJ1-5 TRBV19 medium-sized CASPRTPGTPFSNQPQHF TGTGCCAGTCCCCGAACCCCCGGGACCCCATTCAGCAATCAGCCCCAGCATTTT
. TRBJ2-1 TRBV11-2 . CASSPPGTYNEQFF TGTGCCAGCAGCCCCCCTGGGACCTACAATGAGCAGTTCTTC
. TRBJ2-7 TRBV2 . CASSEGRNYEQYF TGTGCCAGCAGTGAAGGGAGAAATTACGAGCAGTACTTC
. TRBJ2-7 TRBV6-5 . CASSYTSGTLLDEQYF TGTGCCAGCAGTTACACCTCCGGGACACTTCTCGACGAGCAGTACTTC
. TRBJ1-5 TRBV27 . CASSLSGWGNQPQHF TGTGCCAGCAGTTTATCAGGGTGGGGGAATCAGCCCCAGCATTTT
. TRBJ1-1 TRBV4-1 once CASSQTETENTEAFF TGCGCCAGCAGCCAAACCGAGACGGAGAACACTGAAGCTTTCTTT
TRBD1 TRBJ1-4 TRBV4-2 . CASSRSTGPNEKLFF TGTGCCAGCAGCCGATCGACAGGGCCAAATGAAAAACTGTTTTTT
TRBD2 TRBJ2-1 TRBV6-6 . CASSPLTSGGPSEQFF TGTGCCAGCAGTCCCCTGACTAGCGGGGGGCCCAGTGAGCAGTTCTTC
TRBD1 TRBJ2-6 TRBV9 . CASSVDRETGANVLTF TGTGCCAGCAGCGTCGACAGGGAGACTGGGGCCAACGTCCTGACTTTC
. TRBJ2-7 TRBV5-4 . CASSLAGVSYEQYF TGTGCCAGCAGCTTGGCCGGCGTATCCTACGAGCAGTACTTC
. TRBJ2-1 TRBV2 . CASSEVAYNEQFF TGTGCCAGCAGTGAAGTGGCTTACAATGAGCAGTTCTTC
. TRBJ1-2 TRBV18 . CASSPGHGEGYTF TGTGCCAGCTCACCAGGGCACGGTGAGGGCTACACCTTC
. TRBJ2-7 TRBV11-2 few CASSLGRSYEQYF TGTGCCAGCAGCTTAGGCAGATCCTACGAGCAGTACTTC
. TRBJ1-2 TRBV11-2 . CASSLVPGGSNYGYTF TGTGCCAGCAGCTTAGTTCCCGGGGGCTCTAACTATGGCTACACCTTC
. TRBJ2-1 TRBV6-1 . CASSEEVNEQFF TGTGCCAGCAGTGAAGAGGTAAATGAGCAGTTCTTC
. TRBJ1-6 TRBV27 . CASSPGPGSLSPLHF TGTGCCAGCAGTCCCGGGCCAGGGAGCTTATCACCCCTCCACTTT
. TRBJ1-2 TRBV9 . CASSPEGQHYGYTF TGTGCCAGCAGCCCTGAGGGACAACACTATGGCTACACCTTC
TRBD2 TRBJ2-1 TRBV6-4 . CASSDSSGGANEQFF TGTGCCAGCAGTGACTCGAGCGGGGGGGCCAATGAGCAGTTCTTC
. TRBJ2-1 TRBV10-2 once CASSGTSYNEQFF TGCGCCAGCAGTGGCACCTCCTACAATGAGCAGTTCTTC
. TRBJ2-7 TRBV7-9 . CASSLVRGLSYEQYF TGTGCCAGCAGCTTAGTACGGGGCCTCTCCTACGAGCAGTACTTC
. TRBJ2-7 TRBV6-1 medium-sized CASSLPPYEQYF TGTGCCAGCAGCCTCCCTCCGTACGAGCAGTACTTC
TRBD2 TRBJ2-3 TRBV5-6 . CASSFDPRGGGDTQYF TGTGCCAGCAGCTTTGATCCGCGGGGGGGAGGGGATACGCAGTATTTT
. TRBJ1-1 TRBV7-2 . CASSTFRWGTQNTEAFF TGTGCCAGCAGCACATTCCGTTGGGGGACCCAGAACACTGAAGCTTTCTTT
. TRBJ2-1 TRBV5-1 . CASSGPFEGYNEQFF TGCGCCAGCAGCGGGCCGTTCGAGGGATACAATGAGCAGTTCTTC
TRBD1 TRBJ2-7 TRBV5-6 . CASSYHVGTVTYEQYF TGTGCCAGCAGCTACCACGTTGGGACAGTAACCTACGAGCAGTACTTC
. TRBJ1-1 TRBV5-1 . CASSWSPGPPEAFF TGCGCCAGCAGCTGGTCCCCGGGCCCCCCTGAAGCTTTCTTT
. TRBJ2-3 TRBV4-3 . CASSQGIGGTDTQYF TGCGCCAGCAGCCAAGGGATAGGGGGCACAGATACGCAGTATTTT
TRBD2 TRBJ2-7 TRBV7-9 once CASSLARAGGMYEQYF TGTGCCAGCAGCTTAGCGCGGGCGGGGGGGATGTACGAGCAGTACTTC